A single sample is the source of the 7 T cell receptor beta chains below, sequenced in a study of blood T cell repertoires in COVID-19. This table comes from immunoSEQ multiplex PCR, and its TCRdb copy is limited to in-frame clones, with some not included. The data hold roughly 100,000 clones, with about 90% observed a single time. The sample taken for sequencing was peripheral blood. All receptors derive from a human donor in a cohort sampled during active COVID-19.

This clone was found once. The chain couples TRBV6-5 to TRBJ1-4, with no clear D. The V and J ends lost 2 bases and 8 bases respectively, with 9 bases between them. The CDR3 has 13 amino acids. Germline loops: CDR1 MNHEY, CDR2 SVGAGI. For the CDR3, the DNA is TGTGCCAGCAGTTACAGGGCGGGCGAAAAACTGTTTTTT. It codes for CASSYRAGEKLFF.

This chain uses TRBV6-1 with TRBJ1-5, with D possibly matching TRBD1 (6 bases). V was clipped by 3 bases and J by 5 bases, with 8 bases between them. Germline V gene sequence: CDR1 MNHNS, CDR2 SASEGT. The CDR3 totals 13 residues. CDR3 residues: CASSDRGDQPQHF. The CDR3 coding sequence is TGTGCCAGCAGTGACAGGGGTGATCAGCCCCAGCATTTT.

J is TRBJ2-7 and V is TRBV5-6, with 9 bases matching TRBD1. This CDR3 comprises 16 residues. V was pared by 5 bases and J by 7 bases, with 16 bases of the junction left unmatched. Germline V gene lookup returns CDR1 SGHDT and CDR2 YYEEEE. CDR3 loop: CASRAGTGRSFGEQYF. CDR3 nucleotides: TGTGCCAGCAGGGCCGGGACAGGGAGATCCTTTGGAGAGCAGTACTTC.

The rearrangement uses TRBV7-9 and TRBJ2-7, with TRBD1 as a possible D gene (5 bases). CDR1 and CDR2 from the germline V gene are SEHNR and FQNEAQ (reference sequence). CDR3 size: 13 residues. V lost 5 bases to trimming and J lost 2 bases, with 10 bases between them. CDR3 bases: TGTGCCAGCAGCCCCGACAGAGCCTACGAGCAGTACTTC. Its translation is CASSPDRAYEQYF.

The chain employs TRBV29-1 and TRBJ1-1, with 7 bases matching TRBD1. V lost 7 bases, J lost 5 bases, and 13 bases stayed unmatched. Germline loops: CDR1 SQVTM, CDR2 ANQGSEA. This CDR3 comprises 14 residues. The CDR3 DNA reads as TGCAGCGCCCAGGGGGACAGTGGGGCGACTGAAGCTTTCTTT. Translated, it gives CSAQGDSGATEAFF. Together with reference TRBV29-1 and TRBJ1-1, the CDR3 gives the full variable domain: SAVISQKPSRDICQRGTSLTIQCQVDSQVTMMFWYRQQPGQSLTLIATANQGSEATYESGFVIDKFPISRPNLTFSTLTVSNMSPEDSSIYLCSAQGDSGATEAFFGQGTRLTVV.

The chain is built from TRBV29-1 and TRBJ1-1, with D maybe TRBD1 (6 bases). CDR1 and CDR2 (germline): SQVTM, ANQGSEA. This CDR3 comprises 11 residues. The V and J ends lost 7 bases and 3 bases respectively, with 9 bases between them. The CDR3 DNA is TGCAGCGAATCAGGGGACACTGAAGCTTTCTTT. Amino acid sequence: CSESGDTEAFF. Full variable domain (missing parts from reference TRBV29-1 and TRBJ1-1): SAVISQKPSRDICQRGTSLTIQCQVDSQVTMMFWYRQQPGQSLTLIATANQGSEATYESGFVIDKFPISRPNLTFSTLTVSNMSPEDSSIYLCSESGDTEAFFGQGTRLTVV.

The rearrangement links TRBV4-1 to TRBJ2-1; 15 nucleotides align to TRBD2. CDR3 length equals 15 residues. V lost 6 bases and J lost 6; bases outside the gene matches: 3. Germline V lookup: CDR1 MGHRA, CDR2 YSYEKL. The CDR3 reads CASRQGLAGGNEQFF. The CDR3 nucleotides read TGCGCCAGCAGACAGGGACTAGCGGGGGGCAATGAGCAGTTCTTC.